The 30 T cell receptor beta chains below all came from one sample that was sequenced in a study of response to subunit inactivated influenza vaccine. A single record per CDR3 protein comes from TCRdb applying MiXCR to the RT-PCR reads. This table has about 480,000 distinct CDR3 sequences, 25% appearing once. This material consisted of CD4+ T cells sorted from PBMCs, taken more than 4 days after vaccination. The receptors shown here come from a man between 50 and 59 years old who received an inactivated influenza vaccine.

The CDR3 sequence is CSANLGQTFYEQYF. The CDR3 nucleotides read TGCAGTGCTAATCTCGGACAGACTTTCTACGAGCAGTACTTC. The chain carries TRBV20-1 and TRBJ2-7; D is perhaps TRBD1 (6 bases). Between the trimmed V and J ends, which lost 4 bases and 3 bases, there was a span of 16 bases. The germline CDR1 and CDR2 sequences are DFQATT and SNEGSKA (reference sequence). The CDR3 has 14 amino acids.

Only a few counts were recorded for this clonotype. The rearrangement links TRBV5-4 to TRBJ1-2; TRBD1 matches 7 bases. This CDR3 is built from 14 residues. CDR1 SGHNT and CDR2 YYREEE come from the germline V gene (reference sequence). Unmatched junction bases numbered 3, after V lost 2 bases and J lost 2 bases. The CDR3 is CASSFTTGNYGYTF. The CDR3 bases are TGTGCCAGCAGCTTTACGACAGGGAACTATGGCTACACCTTC.

There are many counts of this clonotype. The rearrangement joins TRBV28 to TRBJ2-1; D remains ambiguous. This CDR3 comprises 13 residues. The germline V gene has CDR1 MDHEN and CDR2 SYDVKM. V lost 5 bases to trimming and J lost 9 bases, with 14 bases between them. The CDR3 nucleotides are TGTGCCAGCAGTGTATCTATCGTTGGTGAGCAGTTCTTC. This codes for CASSVSIVGEQFF.

This clonotype was counted between two and nine times. This CDR3 is CASSGRIYTGELFF. The CDR3 DNA reads as TGTGCCAGCAGTGGGCGGATTTACACCGGGGAGCTGTTTTTT. The rearrangement links TRBV2 to TRBJ2-2, with D unresolved. V shed 4 bases and J shed 3 bases, with 9 bases lying between them. Germline CDR1 and CDR2: SNHLY and FYNNEI. The CDR3 covers 14 residues. Variable domain in full (rest from reference TRBV2 and TRBJ2-2): EPEVTQTPSHQVTQMGQEVILRCVPISNHLYFYWYRQILGQKVEFLVSFYNNEISEKSEIFDDQFSVERPDGSNFTLKIRSTKLEDSAMYFCASSGRIYTGELFFGEGSRLTVL.

This clonotype showed up just a few times. The rearrangement joins TRBV29-1 to TRBJ2-5; D may be TRBD1 or TRBD2 (6 bases each). Per germline, CDR1 SQVTM and CDR2 ANQGSEA. Between the trimmed V and J ends, which lost 1 base and 5 bases, there was a span of 11 bases. The CDR3 is 13 residues long. Here the CDR3 reads CSVEARGGETQYF. The CDR3 bases are TGCAGCGTTGAAGCCAGGGGAGGTGAGACCCAGTACTTC.

This clonotype occurred a few times. V is TRBV29-1 and J is TRBJ2-5; D unclear. Per the germline V gene, CDR1 is SQVTM and CDR2 is ANQGSEA. The CDR3 has 13 residues. V lost 4 bases to trimming and J lost 4 bases, with 13 bases between them. Here the CDR3 reads CSVAPRVGETQYF. The CDR3 DNA follows: TGCAGCGTTGCGCCTAGGGTGGGAGAGACCCAGTACTTC.

The rearrangement joins TRBV6-5 to TRBJ2-4; weak D call: TRBD2 (6 bases). The CDR3 length is 16 residues. Trimming pared 0 bases from V and 0 bases from J, leaving 9 bases between. Germline CDR1 and CDR2: MNHEY and SVGAGI. CDR3 bases: TGTGCCAGCAGTTACTCTTTAGCGGTAGCCAAAAACATTCAGTACTTC. The encoded protein is CASSYSLAVAKNIQYF.

There are many counts of this clonotype. The chain combines TRBV4-1 with TRBJ2-3, with D possibly matching TRBD2 (6 bases). Trimming left V 1 base short and J 5 bases short, with 16 bases between. The CDR3 runs to 16 residues. Germline V gene sequence: CDR1 MGHRA, CDR2 YSYEKL. CDR3 coding DNA: TGCGCCAGCAGCCAAGCGGTGACTAGGGGATTAGATACGCAGTATTTT. Amino acid sequence: CASSQAVTRGLDTQYF.

V is TRBV20-1 and J is TRBJ1-1; D is unclear. The ends were cut back, 3 bases at V and 6 bases at J, with 14 bases in the middle. Germline V CDR1 and CDR2: DFQATT, SNEGSKA (reference sequence). The CDR3 extends over 13 amino acids. This chain's CDR3 is CSARSTLRAEAFF. The CDR3 DNA follows: TGCAGTGCTAGGAGCACCCTGAGGGCTGAAGCTTTCTTT.

This chain uses TRBV14 with TRBJ2-7; 8 nucleotides agree with TRBD1. V lost 4 bases to trimming and J lost 0 bases; unmatched junction nucleotides: 5. CDR3 length: 15 amino acids. CDR1 is SGHDN and CDR2 is FVKESK in the germline V gene. Here the CDR3 DNA reads TGTGCCAGCAGCCCGACAGGGGCGACCTCCTACGAGCAGTACTTC. It encodes CASSPTGATSYEQYF.

This clonotype was detected a few times. This chain connects TRBV4-2 to TRBJ1-4, with D tentatively TRBD1 (6 bases). The CDR3 has 17 residues. Germline CDR1 and CDR2: LGHNA and YNFKEQ. The V end was cut by 8 bases, the J end by 2 bases, with 21 bases between. The CDR3 DNA sequence: TGTGCCAGCCCTAAAGGGGGGGCGTCGCCTACTAATGAAAAACTGTTTTTT. Translation gives CASPKGGASPTNEKLFF.

V is TRBV10-3 and J is TRBJ2-7; TRBD1 might be the D (5 bases). Germline CDR1 reads ENHRY; CDR2 reads SYGVKD. There are 14 residues in the CDR3. Trimming took 8 bases from V and 5 from J, leaving 19 bases between them. CDR3 in DNA: TGTGCCATCGGGGCGGCCGCCTCTGGAAACGAGCAGTACTTC. As protein: CAIGAAASGNEQYF.

The V call is TRBV20-1, the J call TRBJ1-1; D might be TRBD1 (6 bases). Trimming removed 4 bases at V and 2 bases at J, with 14 bases between. Germline loops: CDR1 DFQATT, CDR2 SNEGSKA (reference sequence). This CDR3 has 14 amino acids. CDR3 sequence (DNA): TGCAGTGCTACTTGGGGACAAGCTAACACTGAAGCTTTCTTT. It translates to CSATWGQANTEAFF.

This clonotype was seen a handful of times. The chain carries TRBV4-3 and TRBJ2-1; no reliable D call. CDR1 LGHNA and CDR2 YSLEER come from the germline V gene. This CDR3 has 16 amino acids. V gave up 0 bases and J gave up 6 bases, with 15 bases separating them. The DNA of the CDR3 is TGCGCCAGCAGCCAAGACTGGGCCCCCCCCCTCAATGAGCAGTTCTTC. Its protein is CASSQDWAPPLNEQFF.

This clonotype has just a few counts. This chain joins TRBV5-1 and TRBJ2-1; D is undetermined. V lost 0 bases and J 4 bases, leaving 8 bases between the germline ends. Germline V gene sequence: CDR1 SGHRS, CDR2 YFSETQ. CDR3 size: 14 residues. The CDR3 reads CASSLVVEYNEQFF. The CDR3 DNA follows: TGCGCCAGCAGCTTGGTTGTCGAGTACAATGAGCAGTTCTTC.

The chain joins TRBV6-1 to TRBJ1-6; weak D call: TRBD1 (5 bases). Trimming left V 7 bases short and J 14 bases short, with 18 bases between. CDR3 length: 13 amino acids. Germline V CDR1 and CDR2: MNHNS, SASEGT. The CDR3 here is CASNVQGPVALHF. For the CDR3, the DNA is TGTGCCAGCAATGTGCAGGGACCAGTCGCCCTCCACTTT.

The rearrangement joins TRBV12-3 or TRBV12-4 to TRBJ2-1; 11 bases are a match to TRBD2. The CDR3 contains 17 residues. V dropped 5 bases and J dropped 9; count of bases not matched to a gene: 15. CDR3: CASSAPRGSGGASEQFF. The CDR3 nucleotides are TGTGCCAGCAGTGCTCCTCGCGGTAGCGGGGGGGCTAGTGAGCAGTTCTTC.

The CDR3 loop is CASSNRDTNEKLFF. In DNA, the CDR3 is TGCGCCAGCAGCAACCGGGACACAAATGAAAAACTGTTTTTT. The genes are TRBV5-1 and TRBJ1-4; a weak D match, TRBD1 (6 bases). In germline, CDR1 is SGHRS, CDR2 YFSETQ. V lost 4 bases, J lost 5 bases, and 12 bases lay in between. This CDR3 spans 14 amino acids.

This rearrangement joins TRBV20-1 to TRBJ2-2; D gene ambiguous. Per germline, CDR1 DFQATT and CDR2 SNEGSKA (reference sequence). This CDR3 is built from 15 residues. Trimming shortened V by 0 bases and J by 0 bases, and 8 bases separated the two germline ends. DNA for the CDR3: TGCAGTGCTAGAGATTGGGCGACGAACACCGGGGAGCTGTTTTTT. Amino acid sequence: CSARDWATNTGELFF.

The rearrangement uses TRBV20-1 and TRBJ1-4, with D possibly matching TRBD1 (6 bases). The CDR3 is 13 residues long. The germline V gene has CDR1 DFQATT and CDR2 SNEGSKA (reference sequence). V shed 4 bases and J shed 3 bases, with 9 bases lying between them. CDR3 in DNA: TGCAGTGCTATCAGGGGATCTAATGAAAAACTGTTTTTT. Translated, it gives CSAIRGSNEKLFF.

The chain uses TRBV4-1 and TRBJ1-4, with D uncertain. The germline V gene encodes CDR1 MGHRA and CDR2 YSYEKL. The CDR3 spans 16 residues. The V gene lost 6 bases and the J gene lost 0 bases, with 14 bases spanning the gap. Here the CDR3 reads CASRTREAATNEKLFF. The CDR3 DNA follows: TGCGCCAGCAGAACGCGGGAGGCCGCAACTAATGAAAAACTGTTTTTT.

The rearrangement joins TRBV12-3 or TRBV12-4 to TRBJ2-7; 9 bases align to TRBD1. Trimming took 7 bases from V and 5 from J; bases not matched to a gene: 9. This CDR3 is built from 14 residues. The CDR3 spells CASKLGQGPHEQYF. DNA for the CDR3: TGTGCCAGCAAACTAGGACAGGGGCCCCACGAGCAGTACTTC.

V and J are TRBV20-1 and TRBJ1-3; D unclear. Trimming pared 6 bases from V and 6 bases from J, leaving 9 bases between. This CDR3 is built from 11 residues. Per germline, CDR1 DFQATT and CDR2 SNEGSKA (reference sequence). CDR3 residues: CSASTPNTIYF. The CDR3 region has the DNA TGCAGTGCCTCAACCCCAAACACCATATATTTT.

This clonotype occurred a few times. The V gene is TRBV4-2, the J gene TRBJ2-2; no reliable D call. This CDR3 region has 12 residues. The V end was cut by 1 base, the J end by 6 bases, with 3 bases between. Germline V gives CDR1 LGHNA, CDR2 YNFKEQ. The CDR3 here is CASSQASGELFF. CDR3 DNA: TGTGCCAGCAGCCAAGCGTCCGGGGAGCTGTTTTTT.

This chain connects TRBV10-3 to TRBJ2-7; TRBD2 aligns across 13 bases. Trimming at V came to 6 bases and at J to 2 bases, leaving 10 bases not matched to a gene. The CDR3 contains 17 residues. Germline values: CDR1 ENHRY, CDR2 SYGVKD. The CDR3 spells CAISLGRGLAGTYEQYF. In nucleotides, the CDR3 is TGTGCCATCAGCCTCGGCCGGGGACTAGCGGGAACCTACGAGCAGTACTTC.

The chain uses TRBV6-1 and TRBJ1-3, with 7 bases aligning to TRBD1. The CDR3 is 17 amino acids. The germline gives CDR1 MNHNS, CDR2 SASEGT. The J segment lost 0 bases and the V segment lost 4 bases, leaving 9 bases of the junction unmatched. CDR3 sequence reads: CASSASGTASSGNTIYF. In DNA form, the CDR3 reads TGTGCCAGCAGTGCATCCGGGACAGCAAGCTCTGGAAACACCATATATTTT.

This clonotype has at least ten counts. The V gene is TRBV5-1, the J gene TRBJ2-5; possibly TRBD1 for D (5 bases). The CDR3 spans 14 residues. V was shortened by 0 bases and J by 1 base, with 7 bases between the two germline ends. Germline CDR1 is SGHRS and CDR2 is YFSETQ. The CDR3 reads CASSLDRTQETQYF. The CDR3 DNA reads TGCGCCAGCAGCTTGGACAGGACCCAAGAGACCCAGTACTTC.

This clonotype was seen a few times. V and J are TRBV27 and TRBJ2-7; D ambiguous. This CDR3 has 13 residues. V was cut by 7 bases and J by 4 bases, with 14 bases left in between. Germline V gives CDR1 MNHEY, CDR2 SMNVEV (reference sequence). The CDR3 protein is CASKDHGPYEQYF. CDR3 coding DNA: TGTGCCAGCAAAGACCACGGCCCTTACGAGCAGTACTTC.

This chain links TRBV29-1 with TRBJ2-1; 11 bases fit TRBD2. CDR3 length: 13 amino acids. The V gene end was trimmed by 4 bases and the J gene end by 7 bases; junction bases not matched to a gene: 3. Per germline, CDR1 SQVTM and CDR2 ANQGSEA. CDR3 sequence (DNA): TGCAGCGTTGCGGGACTAGCGGCAAATGAGCAGTTCTTC. It translates to CSVAGLAANEQFF.

This clonotype was observed a few times. A much bigger clone sits one base away, suggesting this may be a read error. The rearrangement links TRBV7-9 to TRBJ2-3; 8 bases fit TRBD2. Germline V CDR1 and CDR2: SEHNR, FQNEAQ (reference sequence). The trim removed 1 base at V and 2 bases at J, leaving 2 bases unmatched. The CDR3 runs 15 residues. The CDR3 protein is CASSLVAGITDTQYF. CDR3 nucleotide sequence: TGTGCCAGCAGCTTAGTAGCGGGGATCACAGATACGCAGTATTTT.